The 18 T cell receptor beta chains below all came from one sample that was sequenced in a study of T cells in Graves' hyperthyroidism and ophthalmopathy. RNA transcripts were the template for amplifying TCR beta CDR3 regions. The TCR CDR3 was amplified in a first-round RT-PCR using the HTBI primer set. TCRdb passed the multiplex PCR reads through MiXCR, listing each CDR3 protein once. The top ten clones hold approximately 18% of a sample with about 560,000 distinct CDR3 sequences, over 15% of them seen once. Sequencing input: blood. The receptors come from a woman aged 18-30 years with Graves' hyperthyroidism.

V gene TRBV4-1 combines with J gene TRBJ2-7, with D maybe TRBD1 (5 bases). Germline assignment: CDR1 MGHRA and CDR2 YSYEKL. The V gene lost 1 base and the J gene lost 2 bases, with 9 bases spanning the gap. The CDR3 is 14 amino acids. DNA for the CDR3: TGCGCCAGCAGCCAAGTTGACAGCACCTACGAGCAGTACTTC. This gives the protein CASSQVDSTYEQYF.

This clonotype was recorded at least ten times. The genes are TRBV6-2 or TRBV6-3 and TRBJ1-2, with D uncertain. Germline CDR1 and CDR2: MNHEY and SVGEGT. The length of the CDR3 is 14 residues. With 2 bases removed from V and 8 bases from J, the gap between germline ends came to 15 bases. The CDR3 here is CASSYSALPGGYTF. The CDR3 region has the DNA TGTGCCAGCAGTTACAGCGCCCTCCCTGGCGGCTACACCTTC.

V is TRBV2 and J is TRBJ1-1; D is undetermined. Germline values: CDR1 SNHLY, CDR2 FYNNEI. V lost 7 bases and J 8 bases, leaving 14 bases between the germline ends. The CDR3 sequence is 12 residues long. The CDR3 protein is CASMALQMEAFF. The CDR3 region has the DNA TGTGCCAGCATGGCCTTACAGATGGAAGCTTTCTTT.

The sample holds a few counts of this clonotype. V is TRBV29-1 and J is TRBJ2-1; a weak D match, TRBD1 (5 bases). CDR3 length: 12 amino acids. Trimming stripped 7 bases from V and 7 bases from J, with 14 bases between. The V gene's germline CDR1 is SQVTM and CDR2 ANQGSEA. In nucleotides, the CDR3 is TGCAGCGGCGGACACCTTGGAAATGAGCAGTTCTTC. Translating it yields CSGGHLGNEQFF.

This clonotype has at least ten counts. V usage is TRBV27 and J usage is TRBJ2-3, with a tentative D call TRBD2 (6 bases). The V end lost 5 bases, the J end lost 0 bases, and 9 bases lay between the germline ends. The CDR3 is 14 amino acids. The germline V gene has CDR1 MNHEY and CDR2 SMNVEV (reference sequence). The CDR3 reads CASSPSESTDTQYF. CDR3 sequence (DNA): TGTGCCAGCAGTCCTAGCGAGAGCACAGATACGCAGTATTTT.

This clonotype was counted at least ten times. The J gene is TRBJ1-4, the V gene TRBV11-3, with a possible D match to TRBD1 (5 bases). The CDR3 length is 17 residues. V was pared by 5 bases and J by 8 bases, with 24 bases between. The germline CDR1 and CDR2 sequences are SGHNT and YENEEA. CDR3 in DNA: TGTGCCAGCAGCCCTCAACACCTCGGGACCCGAGGGGAAAAACTGTTTTTT. It yields the protein CASSPQHLGTRGEKLFF.

The sample holds many counts of this clonotype. The gene calls are TRBV10-3 and TRBJ1-2, with no clear D. CDR1 and CDR2 (germline): ENHRY, SYGVKD. The V and J ends lost 0 bases and 7 bases respectively, with 18 bases between them. The CDR3 length is 16 residues. The CDR3 sequence is CAISESKAELASGYTF. CDR3 DNA: TGTGCCATCAGTGAGTCGAAAGCGGAATTGGCATCTGGCTACACCTTC.

There are a few counts of this clonotype. The rearrangement joins TRBV20-1 to TRBJ2-1; D not certain. V was trimmed by 0 bases and J by 2 bases, leaving 17 bases between them. There are 17 residues in the CDR3. Germline V gives CDR1 DFQATT, CDR2 SNEGSKA (reference sequence). The CDR3 coding sequence is TGCAGTGCTAGAGATCCCCAGAATCCTACCGCCTACAATGAGCAGTTCTTC. This translates into CSARDPQNPTAYNEQFF.

This clonotype was found many times. The gene calls are TRBV9 and TRBJ2-3; 10 nucleotides line up with TRBD2. From germline, CDR1 is SGDLS and CDR2 YYNGEE. The CDR3 runs to 15 residues. J was trimmed by 6 bases and V by 2 bases; bases with no gene match: 6. The CDR3 sequence: CASSVSAGGEDTQYF. The CDR3 nucleotides read TGTGCCAGCAGCGTTTCAGCGGGGGGGGAGGATACGCAGTATTTT.

This CDR3 reads CSAEAGVNTEAFF. The CDR3 nucleotides read TGCAGCGCGGAGGCAGGGGTGAACACTGAAGCTTTCTTT. The J gene is TRBJ1-1, the V gene TRBV29-1, with TRBD1 as a possible D gene (6 bases). Trimming pared 7 bases from V and 0 bases from J, leaving 12 bases between. The CDR3 covers 13 residues. The V gene's germline CDR1 is SQVTM and CDR2 ANQGSEA.

The sample holds a few counts of this clonotype. This chain links TRBV30 with TRBJ2-3; D is ambiguous. CDR1 is GTSNPN and CDR2 is SVGIG in the germline V gene (reference sequence). The CDR3 is 13 amino acids. With 3 bases removed from V and 0 bases from J, the gap between germline ends came to 7 bases. The DNA of the CDR3 is TGTGCCTGGAGACCCGACAGCACAGATACGCAGTATTTT. It specifies CAWRPDSTDTQYF.

The chain carries TRBV13 and TRBJ2-3; D is unresolved. Looked up from germline, CDR1 is PRHDT and CDR2 is FYEKMQ (reference sequence). This CDR3 region has 13 residues. The CDR3 is CTMPKGSTDTQYF. The CDR3 DNA follows: TGTACCATGCCGAAGGGAAGCACAGATACGCAGTATTTT.

J is TRBJ2-6 and V is TRBV6-1; 10 positions match TRBD2. CDR1 MNHNS and CDR2 SASEGT come from the germline V gene. Germline trimming cut 5 bases from V and 0 bases from J; bases unmatched to any gene: 1. There are 16 residues in the CDR3. The CDR3 is CASSWTSGSGANVLTF. The CDR3 region has the DNA TGTGCCAGCAGTTGGACTAGCGGCTCTGGGGCCAACGTCCTGACTTTC.

The CDR3 protein is CASSQDRGLAVTYEQYF. The CDR3 coding sequence is TGTGCCAGCAGCCAAGACAGAGGACTAGCGGTGACCTACGAGCAGTACTTC. V is TRBV3-1 and J is TRBJ2-7; TRBD2 matches at 10 bases. J lost 2 bases, V lost 0 bases, and 7 bases had no gene match. The CDR3 totals 17 residues. Per the germline V gene, CDR1 is LGHDT and CDR2 is YNNKEL (reference sequence).

This clonotype came up a few times. V gene TRBV29-1 combines with J gene TRBJ1-2; D possibly corresponds to TRBD1 (5 bases). The CDR3 is 13 residues long. CDR1 is SQVTM, CDR2 ANQGSEA, per germline. V lost 4 bases, J lost 5 bases, and 14 bases lay in between. The CDR3 DNA reads TGCAGCGTTGGCCGCGACGGGGGATATGGCTACACCTTC. Encoded protein: CSVGRDGGYGYTF.

The chain joins TRBV28 to TRBJ1-4, with a possible D match to TRBD1 (5 bases). Trimming pared 5 bases from V and 0 bases from J, leaving 13 bases between. CDR1 and CDR2 from the germline V gene are MDHEN and SYDVKM. The CDR3 spans 16 residues. Written as DNA, the CDR3 is TGTGCCAGCAGTCGGGCAGGGAGAGCAACTAATGAAAAACTGTTTTTT. The encoded protein is CASSRAGRATNEKLFF. Based on the CDR3 plus reference TRBV28 and TRBJ1-4, the full variable domain is DVKVTQSSRYLVKRTGEKVFLECVQDMDHENMFWYRQDPGLGLRLIYFSYDVKMKEKGDIPEGYSVSREKKERFSLILESASTNQTSMYLCASSRAGRATNEKLFFGSGTQLSVL.

This clonotype was seen more than once but under ten times. CDR3 in DNA: TGTGCCAGCAGTGAAACTCCAGGGAACTATGGCTACACCTTC. Its translation: CASSETPGNYGYTF. The chain joins TRBV6-1 to TRBJ1-2, with D possibly TRBD1 on 5 matching bases. The germline CDR1 and CDR2 sequences are MNHNS and SASEGT. The CDR3 has 14 residues. Between the trimmed V and J ends, which lost 2 bases and 2 bases, there was a span of 9 bases.

This clonotype was seen many times. The genes are TRBV2 and TRBJ2-1; the D is unclear. Looked up from germline, CDR1 is SNHLY and CDR2 is FYNNEI. V shed 5 bases and J shed 0 bases, with 8 bases lying between them. CDR3 size: 14 residues. The CDR3 bases are TGTGCCAGCAGTCCCCTAGTCTCCTACAATGAGCAGTTCTTC. Protein sequence: CASSPLVSYNEQFF. Combining the CDR3 with reference TRBV2 and TRBJ2-1 gives the whole variable domain EPEVTQTPSHQVTQMGQEVILRCVPISNHLYFYWYRQILGQKVEFLVSFYNNEISEKSEIFDDQFSVERPDGSNFTLKIRSTKLEDSAMYFCASSPLVSYNEQFFGPGTRLTVL.